Listed below are T cell receptor beta chains from one sample, sequenced in a study of early T cells in non-severe SARS-CoV-2 infection. TCRdb called the 5' RACE reads again in MiXCR, with one record for every CDR3 protein. Here the sample spans tens of thousands of distinct CDR3 sequences, more than 10% being singletons. Source material: whole blood. The receptors shown here come from an adult who was a healthcare worker with PCR-confirmed SARS-CoV-2 infection or an uninfected control (not recorded which). CDR3s include the opening cysteine and the closing phenylalanine or tryptophan. Fields, in order: D gene, V gene, clone size, J gene, CDR3 protein, CDR3 DNA. D genes are given only for firm matches. For some rows the clone size is stated as once, few or many, or as a class when expanded; others skip it.

NA,TRBV7-2,many,TRBJ1-1,CASSFRVNTEAFF,TGTGCCAGCAGCTTCAGGGTGAACACTGAAGCTTTCTTT
TRBD2,TRBV5-8,NA,TRBJ2-3,CASSSSGGPRYTDTQYF,TGTGCCAGCAGCTCTAGCGGGGGCCCTCGTTACACAGATACGCAGTATTTT
NA,TRBV20-1,few,TRBJ2-5,CSARGDTVHQETQYF,TGCAGTGCTAGAGGGGACACCGTGCACCAAGAGACCCAGTACTTC
NA,TRBV20-1,NA,TRBJ2-7,CSAPSAGEQYF,TGCAGTGCTCCCTCCGCTGGTGAGCAGTACTTC
NA,TRBV10-3,many,TRBJ1-5,CAIGSGGSANQPQHF,TGTGCCATCGGCTCGGGGGGAAGCGCCAATCAGCCCCAGCATTTT
NA,TRBV20-1,NA,TRBJ1-3,CSASKSSGNTIYF,TGCAGTGCTAGTAAAAGCTCTGGAAACACCATATATTTT
NA,TRBV10-3,many,TRBJ2-7,CAISGPAYEQYF,TGTGCCATCAGCGGACCAGCCTACGAGCAGTACTTC
NA,TRBV29-1,many,TRBJ2-1,CSVKGRDTREQFF,TGCAGCGTTAAGGGCCGGGACACCCGGGAGCAGTTCTTC
TRBD1,TRBV6-5,NA,TRBJ2-7,CASRQGQGAYEQYF,TGTGCCAGCAGGCAAGGACAGGGGGCCTACGAGCAGTACTTC
TRBD2,TRBV10-3,many,TRBJ2-3,CAITKTSGDTDTQYF,TGTGCCATCACCAAGACTAGCGGGGACACAGATACGCAGTATTTT
NA,TRBV6-2/TRBV6-3,many,TRBJ1-1,CASMAWPGLNTEAFF,TGTGCCAGCATGGCCTGGCCAGGGTTGAACACTGAAGCTTTCTTT
NA,TRBV3-1,NA,TRBJ1-1,CASSQGIQAFF,TGTGCCAGCAGCCAGGGGATTCAAGCTTTCTTT
TRBD1,TRBV5-1,many,TRBJ2-1,CASSSPSGTGINEQFF,TGCGCCAGCAGCTCCCCCTCCGGGACAGGGATAAATGAGCAGTTCTTC
TRBD2,TRBV11-2,few,TRBJ2-7,CASSSRLAGGNEQYF,TGTGCCAGCAGCTCCAGACTAGCGGGGGGCAACGAGCAGTACTTC
NA,TRBV6-1,many,TRBJ1-1,CASSPRTAMNTEAFF,TGTGCCAGCAGTCCCCGGACAGCCATGAACACTGAAGCTTTCTTT
NA,TRBV5-4,few,TRBJ1-4,CASSATGGMNEKLFF,TGTGCCAGCAGCGCGACTGGGGGAATGAACGAAAAACTGTTTTTT
NA,TRBV29-1,many,TRBJ2-3,CSVELGGGDTQYF,TGCAGCGTTGAACTCGGAGGCGGGGATACGCAGTATTTT
NA,TRBV11-2,NA,TRBJ2-2,CASTQRDRLTNTGELFF,TGTGCCAGCACTCAACGGGACCGACTAACGAACACCGGGGAGCTGTTTTTT
NA,TRBV20-1,many,TRBJ2-5,CSAQPRTSQETQYF,TGCAGTGCCCAACCCCGGACCAGCCAAGAGACCCAGTACTTC
NA,TRBV7-9,many,TRBJ2-1,CASSLISNEQFF,TGTGCCAGCAGCTTAATTTCCAATGAGCAGTTCTTC
TRBD1,TRBV7-2,NA,TRBJ1-1,CASSRRQGNTEAFF,TGTGCCAGCAGCCGTAGACAGGGTAACACTGAAGCTTTCTTT
NA,TRBV12-3/TRBV12-4,NA,TRBJ2-3,CASSLPIPDTQYF,TGTGCCAGCAGTTTACCCATCCCAGATACGCAGTATTTT
NA,TRBV4-3,few,TRBJ1-6,CASSQDPRNSPLHF,TGCGCCAGCAGCCAAGATCCCCGGAATTCACCCCTCCACTTT
TRBD2,TRBV3-1,many,TRBJ2-2,CASSQDISGGQNTGELFF,TGTGCCAGCAGCCAAGATATTAGCGGGGGGCAGAACACCGGGGAGCTGTTTTTT